The 2 T cell receptor beta chains presented below share a single source sample, sequenced in a study of identical twins. TCRdb used MiXCR to reprocess the 5' RACE reads, holding one entry per CDR3 protein. The table records 1.5 million to 2 million distinct CDR3 sequences, 32% of them present only once. Sequencing was done on a sample of cord blood. The origin of the receptors is a newborn girl in good health.

This clonotype has more than one count but fewer than ten. V usage is TRBV9 and J usage is TRBJ2-6; D is uncertain. V shed 0 bases and J shed 10 bases, with 11 bases lying between them. The CDR3 extends over 14 amino acids. CDR1 SGDLS and CDR2 YYNGEE come from the germline V gene. The CDR3 loop is CASSVGLKGNVLTF. CDR3 bases: TGTGCCAGCAGCGTAGGGCTCAAGGGTAACGTCCTGACTTTC.

The chain has TRBV20-1 and TRBJ2-1; TRBD2 matches at 11 bases. Trimming cost V 0 bases and J 5 bases; bases outside gene matches: 9. CDR1 and CDR2 from the germline V gene are DFQATT and SNEGSKA (reference sequence). The CDR3 has 17 residues. In DNA form, the CDR3 reads TGCAGTGCTAGAGATTTCGCCGGGACTAGCGGCGACAATGAGCAGTTCTTC. This codes for CSARDFAGTSGDNEQFF.